This TCR beta chain was recovered during a study of beta chain features in type 1 diabetes. Overall study context: Sorted cells numbering roughly 100,000,000 were examined across all samples. Study findings and constraints: More deletions and fewer insertions at VDJ junctions were seen in type 1 diabetes patients. The study found moderately but significantly shorter TCRB CDR3s in all four CD4+ subsets of Type 1 diabetes patients. Here, the possible influence of HLA type (on TCRB rearrangement) remained unresolved.

The CDR3 is 15 amino acids. Per the germline V gene, CDR1 is WNHNN and CDR2 is SYGVQD (reference sequence). Trimming removed 4 bases from V and 5 bases from J; junction bases left unmatched: 9. Every isolated RNA sample was fully reverse transcribed, so sequencing captured expressed TCRB transcripts. Method: immunoSEQ multiplex PCR; TCRdb's copy keeps in-frame clones and lacks some. Of 150,000 or so clones listed, 9.5% to 10% are singletons. Remarks on this clone: Antigen specificity is unknown.

V usage is TRBV10-1 and J usage is TRBJ2-5, with 8 bases lining up with TRBD1. Sequenced material: central memory CD4+ T cells from blood. This clonotype originated in a woman in her forties in good health. As DNA, the CDR3 is TGCGCCAGCAGTGCCGGGACAGGCCCTAGGGAGACCCAGTACTTC. Amino acid sequence: CASSAGTGPRETQYF.